This T cell receptor beta chain was captured in a study of OX40 agonist ivuxolimab in advanced cancers. About the investigation overall: Ivuxolimab was a fully human IgG2 agonistic monoclonal antibody targeting the costimulatory receptor OX40 (CD134). Intravenous ivuxolimab was administered to patients every 2 weeks at six dose levels: 0.01, 0.1, 0.3, 1.5, 3 and 10 mg/kg. Among the roughly 50 dose-escalation patients, about 20 had hepatocellular carcinoma, 15 or so melanoma, 9 renal cell carcinoma and 9 head and neck cancer. The dose-escalation cohort was over 70% male with a mean age of approximately 60 years, ranging from roughly 20 to 80. Patients were allowed to have had prior anti-PD-1, anti-PD-L1 or anti-CTLA-4 therapy, and approximately 40% of the dose-escalation patients had previously received checkpoint inhibitors. Partial responses were achieved by three dose-escalation patients, of whom one had hepatocellular carcinoma and two had cutaneous melanoma. Peripheral TCRbeta sequencing was intended to test whether TCR sequence diversity was altered and clonal T-cell expansion was caused by ivuxolimab. The paper reports the monotherapy dose-escalation portion (N ≈ 52 patients) of the phase I ivuxolimab trial. Paper-wide results and their limitations: Clonal expansion of both CD4+ and CD8+ blood T cells was observed from baseline to week 6 at doses 0.1 to 3.0 mg/kg. Low levels of normalized T-cell clonal expansion were also seen in some patients who did not respond. After ivuxolimab, CD8+ T cells had more expanded clones than CD4+ T cells on average. The antigen specificity of the peripheral T cells that underwent clonal expansion was not determined. Partial responders in the 0.1-3.0 mg/kg groups had among the lowest normalized peripheral clonal expansion, especially among CD8+ T cells.

Genomic DNA was isolated from the sorted cells so that the TCRbeta CDR3 region could be sequenced. TCRbeta CDR3 regions were sequenced using the immunoSEQ Assay. The clones in this table, taken by TCRdb from immuneACCESS, are in-frame only. Not every clone is retained; where verified, under half of the shortfall comes from an unresolved V gene, and the cause of the rest is unknown. This sample gives some 70,000 clones in total; about nine tenths of them show up just once. The ten largest make up roughly 8.2% of the sample. Patients with a history of autoimmune disease or receiving systemic immunosuppression were excluded from the trial. Peripheral blood for TCR sequencing was drawn from every dose cohort at baseline, at cycle 4 day 1 and at cycle 7 day 1. The samples were taken from a phase I, first-in-human, multicenter, open-label dose-escalation trial of ivuxolimab. Adults with locally advanced or metastatic melanoma, renal cell, hepatocellular, or head and neck squamous cell carcinoma were enrolled in the trial. Before TCR sequencing, CD4+ T cells and CD8+ T cells from peripheral blood were sorted into separate populations.

The CDR3 goes from the cysteine to the phenylalanine over 21 residues. Left in the record is the CDR3 DNA by itself, 63 bases read in frame from the first base. The germline V gene (reference sequence) provides CDR1 MNHEY and CDR2 SMNVEV. V is pared back by 5 bases and J by 6 bases, with 35 bases lying between the germline termini. Regarding this clone: Its recognized antigen is unknown. Base qualities are not at hand, and no much larger clone is one base apart.

The V gene is TRBV27 and the J gene is TRBJ2-1; a confident D gene designation cannot be given. The receptor was derived from an adult with an advanced solid tumor such as melanoma, head and neck, liver or kidney cancer. Sequencing was performed on CD4+ or CD8+ T cells sorted from blood, taken in a trial of the OX40 agonist ivuxolimab. The nucleotide sequence reads as follows: TGTGCCAGCAGTCGCCACCTTTCCACTCATACAATGAGCAGTTCTCGCAATGAGCAGTTCTTC. The translation is CASSRHLSTHTMSSSRNEQFF.